These 8 T cell receptor beta chains originate from one sample sequenced in a study of blood T cell repertoires in COVID-19. Using immunoSEQ multiplex PCR, the repertoire was profiled, and TCRdb retains in-frame clones only, with some absent. Among roughly 180,000 clones listed, almost 85% were seen once. The material sequenced was PBMCs or T cells enriched from blood (not recorded which). The receptor source for this set is a man aged 50 to 59 who had recovered from COVID-19.

The chain recombines TRBV5-1 with TRBJ2-7, with 14 bases fitting TRBD2. V was clipped by 4 bases and J by 2 bases; unmatched bases: 11. CDR3 length: 18 amino acids. The germline V gene has CDR1 SGHRS and CDR2 YFSETQ. The chain's CDR3 is CASSPGLAGGLGAYEQYF. CDR3 bases: TGCGCCAGCAGCCCAGGACTAGCGGGGGGCCTCGGCGCCTACGAGCAGTACTTC.

This chain connects TRBV7-2 to TRBJ2-2, with 16 bases aligning to TRBD2. The germline gives CDR1 SGHTA, CDR2 FQGNSA. The CDR3 spans 18 residues. Trimming removed 2 bases from V and 7 bases from J; junction bases left unmatched: 7. DNA of the CDR3: TGTGCCAGCAGCTTACTCGGGACTAGCGGGGGGGCGAGCGGGGAGCTGTTTTTT. It specifies CASSLLGTSGGASGELFF.

This rearrangement joins TRBV18 to TRBJ1-1; D remains unclear. Trimming took off 0 bases at V and 6 bases at J, with 8 bases between the two ends. CDR3 length equals 13 residues. CDR1 is KGHSH, CDR2 LQKENI, per germline. CDR3 residues: CASSPPTSAEAFF. The CDR3 bases are TGTGCCAGCTCACCACCCACAAGCGCTGAAGCTTTCTTT. Full variable domain (missing parts from reference TRBV18 and TRBJ1-1): NAGVMQNPRHLVRRRGQEARLRCSPMKGHSHVYWYRQLPEEGLKFMVYLQKENIIDESGMPKERFSAEFPKEGPSILRIQQVVRGDSAAYFCASSPPTSAEAFFGQGTRLTVV.

V usage is TRBV7-8 and J usage is TRBJ2-1; TRBD2 aligns across 7 bases. Looked up from germline, CDR1 is SGHVS and CDR2 is FQNEAQ. The CDR3 covers 15 residues. Trimming cost V 4 bases and J 0 bases; bases outside gene matches: 3. CDR3 sequence: CASSSSGGSYNEQFF. CDR3 nucleotide sequence: TGTGCCAGCAGCTCTAGCGGAGGCTCCTACAATGAGCAGTTCTTC. The entire variable domain, with the rest obtained from reference TRBV7-8 and TRBJ2-1, is as follows: GAGVSQSPRYKVAKRGQDVALRCDPISGHVSLFWYQQALGQGPEFLTYFQNEAQLDKSGLPSDRFFAERPEGSVSTLKIQRTQQEDSAVYLCASSSSGGSYNEQFFGPGTRLTVL.

V gene TRBV29-1 combines with J gene TRBJ1-5; tentatively, D is TRBD1 (6 bases). Germline assignment: CDR1 SQVTM and CDR2 ANQGSEA. The V gene lost 6 bases and the J gene lost 3 bases, with 12 bases spanning the gap. The CDR3 sequence is 13 residues long. CDR3 region: CSVVDSHNQPQHF. The CDR3 region has the DNA TGCAGCGTCGTGGACAGCCACAATCAGCCCCAGCATTTT.

The gene calls are TRBV5-1 and TRBJ1-4; perhaps TRBD1 as D (5 bases). The CDR3 runs 14 residues. Germline V CDR1 and CDR2: SGHRS, YFSETQ. Trimming took 1 base from V and 5 from J, leaving 9 bases between them. The CDR3 nucleotides are TGCGCCAGCAGCTTGTCAGGGAGGAATGAAAAACTGTTTTTT. It translates to CASSLSGRNEKLFF.

The chain employs TRBV7-6 and TRBJ2-3; TRBD1 matches 7 bases. Germline CDR1 and CDR2: SGHVS and FNYEAQ. This CDR3 is built from 14 residues. J was trimmed by 1 base and V by 3 bases; bases with no gene match: 1. The CDR3: CASSFGTGTDTQYF. CDR3 sequence (DNA): TGTGCCAGCAGCTTCGGGACAGGCACAGATACGCAGTATTTT.

V and J are TRBV19 and TRBJ2-1, with TRBD2 matching over 10 bases. Looked up from germline, CDR1 is LNHDA and CDR2 is SQIVND (reference sequence). Trimming at V came to 0 bases and at J to 5 bases, leaving 1 base not matched to a gene. The CDR3 sequence is 15 residues long. CDR3 nucleotides: TGTGCCAGTAGTATAGAGGGACTAGCGCACAATGAGCAGTTCTTC. The encoded protein is CASSIEGLAHNEQFF.